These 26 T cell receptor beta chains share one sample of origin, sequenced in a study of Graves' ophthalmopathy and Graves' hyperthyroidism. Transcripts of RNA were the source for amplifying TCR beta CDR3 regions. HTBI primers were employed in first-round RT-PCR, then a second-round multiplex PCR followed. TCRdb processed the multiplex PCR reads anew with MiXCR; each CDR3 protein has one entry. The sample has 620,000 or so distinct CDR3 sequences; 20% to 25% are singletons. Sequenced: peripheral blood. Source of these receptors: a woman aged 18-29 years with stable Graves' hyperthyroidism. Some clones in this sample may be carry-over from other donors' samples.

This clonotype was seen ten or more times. The CDR3 bases are TGTGCCAGCAGCCCATGGACCATAGGCTCCTACGAGCAGTACTTC. This sequence encodes CASSPWTIGSYEQYF. The chain couples TRBV7-8 to TRBJ2-7; D gene uncertain. Germline loops: CDR1 SGHVS, CDR2 FQNEAQ. With 5 bases removed from V and 0 bases from J, the gap between germline ends came to 14 bases. This CDR3 region has 15 residues.

The CDR3 coding sequence is TGTGCCAGCAGTGGCCCTTACTCTGGAAACACCATATATTTT. Its translation is CASSGPYSGNTIYF. The chain joins TRBV28 to TRBJ1-3, with D unresolved. V shed 5 bases and J shed 0 bases, with 8 bases lying between them. The CDR3 is 14 residues long. Germline CDR1 MDHEN, CDR2 SYDVKM.

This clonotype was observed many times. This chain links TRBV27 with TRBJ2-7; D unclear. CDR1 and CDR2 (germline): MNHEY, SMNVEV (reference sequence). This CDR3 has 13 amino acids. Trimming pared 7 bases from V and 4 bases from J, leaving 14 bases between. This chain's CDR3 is CASTNPVRYEQYF. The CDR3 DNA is TGTGCCAGCACTAACCCCGTGCGTTACGAGCAGTACTTC.

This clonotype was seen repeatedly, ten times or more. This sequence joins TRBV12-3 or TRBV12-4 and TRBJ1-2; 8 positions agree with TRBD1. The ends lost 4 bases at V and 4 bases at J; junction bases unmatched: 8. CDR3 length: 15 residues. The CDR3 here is CASSSTGGSFYGYTF. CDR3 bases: TGTGCCAGCAGTTCCACAGGGGGGTCTTTCTATGGCTACACCTTC.

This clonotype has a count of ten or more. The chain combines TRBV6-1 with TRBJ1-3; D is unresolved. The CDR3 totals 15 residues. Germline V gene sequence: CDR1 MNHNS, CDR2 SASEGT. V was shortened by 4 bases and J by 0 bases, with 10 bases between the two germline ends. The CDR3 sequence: CASSGQQSSGNTIYF. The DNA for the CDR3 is TGTGCCAGCAGTGGCCAACAGAGCTCTGGAAACACCATATATTTT.

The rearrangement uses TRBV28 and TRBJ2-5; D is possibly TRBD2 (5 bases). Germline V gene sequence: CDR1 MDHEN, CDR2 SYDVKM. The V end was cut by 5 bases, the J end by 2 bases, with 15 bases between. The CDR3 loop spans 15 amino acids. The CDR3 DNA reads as TGTGCCAGCAGTGGGAGCTCTGAGGGACAAGAGACCCAGTACTTC. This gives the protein CASSGSSEGQETQYF.

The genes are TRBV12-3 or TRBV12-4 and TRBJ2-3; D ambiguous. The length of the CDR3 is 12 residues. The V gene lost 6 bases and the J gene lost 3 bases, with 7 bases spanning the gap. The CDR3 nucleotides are TGTGCCAGCAGCCAGGTGACAGATACGCAGTATTTT. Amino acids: CASSQVTDTQYF.

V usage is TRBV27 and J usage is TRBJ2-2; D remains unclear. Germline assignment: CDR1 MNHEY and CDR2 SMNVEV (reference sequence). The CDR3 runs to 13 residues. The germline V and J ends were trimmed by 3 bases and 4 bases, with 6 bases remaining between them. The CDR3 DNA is TGTGCCAGCAGTTTTGCCGTCACCGGGGAGCTGTTTTTT. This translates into CASSFAVTGELFF.

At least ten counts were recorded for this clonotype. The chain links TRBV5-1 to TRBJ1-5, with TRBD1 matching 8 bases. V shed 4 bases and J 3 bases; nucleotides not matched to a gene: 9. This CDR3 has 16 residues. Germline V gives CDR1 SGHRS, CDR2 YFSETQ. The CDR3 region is CASSPGDRPPNQPQHF. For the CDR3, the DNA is TGCGCCAGCAGCCCCGGGGACAGGCCCCCCAATCAGCCCCAGCATTTT.

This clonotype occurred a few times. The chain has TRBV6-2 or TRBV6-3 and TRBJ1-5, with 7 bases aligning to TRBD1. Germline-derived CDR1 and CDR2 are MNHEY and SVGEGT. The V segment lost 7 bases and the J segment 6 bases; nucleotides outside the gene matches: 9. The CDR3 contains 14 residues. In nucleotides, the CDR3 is TGTGCCAGCACAAAAGGGGGCGTCATTCAGCCCCAGCATTTT. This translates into CASTKGGVIQPQHF.

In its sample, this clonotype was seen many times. CDR3 sequence reads: CAISDANLGLAETQYF. The CDR3, as DNA: TGTGCCATCAGTGATGCCAATCTTGGACTAGCGGAGACCCAGTACTTC. The chain recombines TRBV10-3 with TRBJ2-5; the match to TRBD2 covers 9 bases. CDR3 length: 16 residues. CDR1 and CDR2 from the germline V gene are ENHRY and SYGVKD. V shed 3 bases, J shed 5 bases, and the junction held 10 bases outside the gene matches.

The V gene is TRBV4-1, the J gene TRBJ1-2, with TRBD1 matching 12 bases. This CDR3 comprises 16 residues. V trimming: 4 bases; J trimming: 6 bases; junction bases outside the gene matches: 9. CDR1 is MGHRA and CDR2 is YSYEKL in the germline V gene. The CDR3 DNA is TGCGCCAGCAGCCCACCAGGTGGGACAGGGGGCAATGGCTACACCTTC. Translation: CASSPPGGTGGNGYTF.

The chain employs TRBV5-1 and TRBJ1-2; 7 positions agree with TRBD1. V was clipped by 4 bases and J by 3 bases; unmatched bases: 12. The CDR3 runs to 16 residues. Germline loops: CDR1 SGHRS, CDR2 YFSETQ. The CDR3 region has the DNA TGCGCCAGCAGCCCGAACAGGGGCGGACCGTACTATGGCTACACCTTC. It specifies CASSPNRGGPYYGYTF.

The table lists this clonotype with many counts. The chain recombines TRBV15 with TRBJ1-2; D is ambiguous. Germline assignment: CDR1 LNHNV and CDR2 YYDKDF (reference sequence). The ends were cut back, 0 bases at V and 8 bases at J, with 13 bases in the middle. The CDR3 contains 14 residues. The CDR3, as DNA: TGTGCCACCAGCAGAGATCCCACCGAGCGGGGCTACACCTTC. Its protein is CATSRDPTERGYTF.

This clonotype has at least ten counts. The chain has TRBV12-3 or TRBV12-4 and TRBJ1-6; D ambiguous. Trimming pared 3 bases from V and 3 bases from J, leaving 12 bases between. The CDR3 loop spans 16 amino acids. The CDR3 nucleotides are TGTGCCAGCAGTTTGGGCCGACTCAACTATAATTCACCCCTCCACTTT. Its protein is CASSLGRLNYNSPLHF.

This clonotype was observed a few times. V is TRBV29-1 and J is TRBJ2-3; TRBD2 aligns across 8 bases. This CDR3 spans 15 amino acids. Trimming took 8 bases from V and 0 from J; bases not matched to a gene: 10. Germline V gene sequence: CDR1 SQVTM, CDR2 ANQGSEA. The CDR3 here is CSTMGGGTSTDTQYF. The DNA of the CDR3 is TGCAGCACGATGGGCGGGGGGACTAGCACAGATACGCAGTATTTT.

The CDR3 bases are TGTGCCAGCAGTCCCCGCTTATCCTACGAGCAGTACTTC. Amino acid sequence: CASSPRLSYEQYF. The rearrangement joins TRBV12-3 or TRBV12-4 to TRBJ2-7; no definite D call. CDR3 length equals 13 residues. V gave up 5 bases and J gave up 1 base, with 9 bases separating them.

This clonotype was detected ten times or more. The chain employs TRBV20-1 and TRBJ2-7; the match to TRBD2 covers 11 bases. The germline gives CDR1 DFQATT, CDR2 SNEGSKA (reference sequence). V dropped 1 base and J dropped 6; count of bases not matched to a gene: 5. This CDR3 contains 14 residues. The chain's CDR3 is CSARGTGTSGEQYF. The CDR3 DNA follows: TGCAGTGCTAGAGGTACCGGGACTAGCGGCGAGCAGTACTTC.

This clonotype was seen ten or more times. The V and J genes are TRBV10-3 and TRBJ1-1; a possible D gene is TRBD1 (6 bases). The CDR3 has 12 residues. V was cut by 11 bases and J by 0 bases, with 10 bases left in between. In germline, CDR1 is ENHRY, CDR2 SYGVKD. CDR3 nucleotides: TGTGCCGCTCAGGGGATGAACACTGAAGCTTTCTTT. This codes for CAAQGMNTEAFF.

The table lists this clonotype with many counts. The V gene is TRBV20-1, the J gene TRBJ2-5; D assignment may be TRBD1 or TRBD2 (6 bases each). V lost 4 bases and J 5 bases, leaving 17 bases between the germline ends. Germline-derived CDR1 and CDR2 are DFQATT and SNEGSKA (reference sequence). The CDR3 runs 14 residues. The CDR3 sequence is CSANPGGPKETQYF. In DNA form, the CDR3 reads TGCAGTGCTAACCCCGGGGGCCCAAAGGAGACCCAGTACTTC.

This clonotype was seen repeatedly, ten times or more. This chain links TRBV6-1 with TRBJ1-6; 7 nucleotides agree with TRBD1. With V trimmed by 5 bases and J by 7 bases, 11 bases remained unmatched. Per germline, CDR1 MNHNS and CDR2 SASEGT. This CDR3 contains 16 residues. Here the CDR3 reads CASSRRRTGGNSPLHF. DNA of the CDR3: TGTGCCAGCAGTCGCCGCCGGACAGGAGGAAATTCACCCCTCCACTTT.

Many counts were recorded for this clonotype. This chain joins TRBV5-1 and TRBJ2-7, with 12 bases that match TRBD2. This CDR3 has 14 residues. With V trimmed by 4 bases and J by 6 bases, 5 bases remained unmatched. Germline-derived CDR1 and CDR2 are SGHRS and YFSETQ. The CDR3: CASSQTSGSCEQYF. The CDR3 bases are TGCGCCAGCAGCCAGACTAGCGGGAGCTGCGAGCAGTACTTC.

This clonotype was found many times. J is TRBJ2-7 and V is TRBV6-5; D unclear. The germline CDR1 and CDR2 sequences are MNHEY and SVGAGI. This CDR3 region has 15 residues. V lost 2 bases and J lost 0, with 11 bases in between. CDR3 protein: CASSYRTQSSYEQYF. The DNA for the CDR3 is TGTGCCAGCAGTTACAGGACCCAGAGCTCCTACGAGCAGTACTTC.

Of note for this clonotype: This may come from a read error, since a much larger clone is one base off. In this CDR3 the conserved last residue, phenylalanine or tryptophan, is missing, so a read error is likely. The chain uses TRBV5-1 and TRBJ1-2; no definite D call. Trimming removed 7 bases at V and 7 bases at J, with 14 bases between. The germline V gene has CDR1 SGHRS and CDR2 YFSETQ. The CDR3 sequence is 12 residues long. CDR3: CASYASPGGYTV. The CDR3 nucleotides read TGCGCCAGCTACGCTTCACCTGGTGGCTACACCGTC.

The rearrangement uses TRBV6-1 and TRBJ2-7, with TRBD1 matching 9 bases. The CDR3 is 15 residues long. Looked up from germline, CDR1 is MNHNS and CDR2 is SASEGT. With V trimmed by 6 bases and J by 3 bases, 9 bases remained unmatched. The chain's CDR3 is CASSPAGQGHYEQYF. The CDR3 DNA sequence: TGTGCCAGCAGCCCCGCGGGACAGGGCCACTACGAGCAGTACTTC.

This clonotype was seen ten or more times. CDR3: CSAYNEQFF. CDR3 nucleotide sequence: TGCAGTGCCTACAATGAGCAGTTCTTC. This sequence joins TRBV20-1 and TRBJ2-1; no definite D call. V was shortened by 6 bases and J by 3 bases, with 0 bases between the two germline ends. The CDR3 is 9 amino acids. Germline CDR1 DFQATT, CDR2 SNEGSKA (reference sequence).